This T cell receptor (beta chain) was recovered during a study of CD8 T cells in Susac syndrome. The CDR3 extends over 17 amino acids. From germline, CDR1 is MDHEN and CDR2 SYDVKM. The trim removed 4 bases at V and 2 bases at J, leaving 7 bases unmatched. After extraction with the RNeasy kit, 0.5 to 1 ug of the RNA was reverse transcribed using random hexamers. The method of amplification for TCR beta CDR3 was immunoSEQ multiplex PCR, covering 54 Vbeta and 13 Jbeta. One entry per CDR3 protein, called by TCRdb with MiXCR from the immunoSEQ multiplex PCR reads. The sample has some 70,000 distinct CDR3 sequences; roughly 94% are singletons.

The material sequenced was CD8+ T cells from PBMCs. V usage is TRBV28 and J usage is TRBJ2-6, with 8 bases matching TRBD1. This TCR derives from a human donor with multiple sclerosis. CDR3 DNA sequence: TGTGCCAGCAGTTCCTCGGGCAGGGGGCCTGGGGCCAACGTCCTGACTTTC. Protein: CASSSSGRGPGANVLTF.